What follows are 10 T cell receptor beta chains derived from one specimen sequenced in a study of blood T cell repertoires in COVID-19. This table comes from immunoSEQ multiplex PCR, and its TCRdb copy is limited to in-frame clones, with some not included. The table lists about 170,000 clones, roughly 85% of them singletons. Sequenced sample: peripheral blood. The origin of the receptors is a woman aged 80 or over with acute or convalescent COVID-19.

This clone was observed a few times. The J gene is TRBJ1-6, the V gene TRBV19; 8 nucleotides agree with TRBD1. The CDR3 consists of 13 residues. CDR1 and CDR2 from the germline V gene are LNHDA and SQIVND (reference sequence). Losses at the gene ends were 7 bases for V and 6 bases for J; bases not matched to a gene: 2. The CDR3 here is CASTGGPNSPLHF. CDR3 bases: TGTGCCAGTACAGGGGGCCCTAATTCACCCCTCCACTTT.

The chain carries TRBV21-1 and TRBJ1-3. TRBV21-1 is termed a pseudogene. The CDR3 runs to 17 residues. For the CDR3, the DNA is TGTGCCAGCAGCAAAGTATTGGCGGAACACTCTGGAAACACCATATATTTT. Amino acids: CASSKVLAEHSGNTIYF.

This clone was seen a single time. This chain joins TRBV5-4 and TRBJ2-1, with 13 bases lining up with TRBD2. After removal of 4 bases from V and 3 bases from J, the junction contained 4 bases not matched to a gene. The CDR3 covers 16 residues. CDR1 and CDR2 from the germline V gene are SGHNT and YYREEE (reference sequence). This chain's CDR3 is CASSPTSGGYYNEQFF. DNA of the CDR3: TGTGCCAGCAGCCCGACTAGCGGGGGGTACTACAATGAGCAGTTCTTC.

This clone appeared a single time. The chain uses TRBV6-2 or TRBV6-3 and TRBJ1-5; 7 bases are shared with TRBD1. J gave up 6 bases and V 5 bases, and 7 bases lay outside the gene matches. This CDR3 region has 14 residues. CDR1 is MNHEY and CDR2 is SVGEGT in the germline V gene. CDR3 coding DNA: TGTGCCAGCAGTACGACAGGGTTGTTTCAGCCCCAGCATTTT. Translated: CASSTTGLFQPQHF.

This clone showed up just a few times. The V and J genes are TRBV6-2 or TRBV6-3 and TRBJ1-1, with 9 bases matching TRBD1. The CDR3 sequence is 15 residues long. In germline, CDR1 is MNHEY, CDR2 SVGEGT. The V and J ends lost 6 bases and 0 bases, in that order; junction bases with no gene match: 5. The CDR3: CASSVTGGMNTEAFF. The DNA of the CDR3 is TGTGCCAGCAGCGTTACAGGGGGCATGAACACTGAAGCTTTCTTT.

This clone was found a few times. The genes are TRBV19 and TRBJ1-6; possibly TRBD1 for D (5 bases). V dropped 7 bases and J dropped 6 bases, with 10 bases sitting between them. Germline loops: CDR1 LNHDA, CDR2 SQIVND (reference sequence). The CDR3 length is 13 residues. The CDR3 bases are TGTGCCAGTAAAGACAGAGTTAATTCACCCCTCCACTTT. Its translation: CASKDRVNSPLHF.

This rearrangement joins TRBV19 to TRBJ2-3; D possibly corresponds to TRBD2 (6 bases). The V gene's germline CDR1 is LNHDA and CDR2 SQIVND (reference sequence). The V end was cut by 6 bases, the J end by 6 bases, with 10 bases between. The CDR3 contains 12 residues. The CDR3 DNA follows: TGTGCCAGTAGGGGTAGCGGCGATACGCAGTATTTT. Translating it yields CASRGSGDTQYF.

The chain is built from TRBV2 and TRBJ2-7, with 10 bases that match TRBD1. CDR1 and CDR2 (germline): SNHLY, FYNNEI. The CDR3 contains 14 residues. J lost 3 bases, V lost 6 bases, and 5 bases had no gene match. CDR3 coding DNA: TGTGCCAGCAGGCCGGGACAGGGGTACTACGAGCAGTACTTC. It codes for CASRPGQGYYEQYF.

V is TRBV5-1 and J is TRBJ2-1; possibly TRBD1 or TRBD2 for D (5 bases each). V shed 4 bases and J shed 7 bases, with 21 bases lying between them. CDR1 is SGHRS, CDR2 YFSETQ, per germline. This CDR3 region has 16 residues. The CDR3 loop reads CASSLGRAWLGNEQFF. The CDR3 nucleotides are TGCGCCAGCAGCCTGGGGCGGGCTTGGCTCGGGAATGAGCAGTTCTTC.

The gene calls are TRBV7-8 and TRBJ2-7, with a tentative D call TRBD1 (5 bases). The CDR3 extends over 14 amino acids. Germline V CDR1 and CDR2: SGHVS, FQNEAQ. Trimming removed 5 bases at V and 0 bases at J, with 11 bases between. The CDR3, as DNA: TGTGCCAGCAGCCCGCACCAGGGCTCCTACGAGCAGTACTTC. Its protein is CASSPHQGSYEQYF.